These T cell receptor beta chains were read from a single sample in a study of blood T cell repertoires in COVID-19. TCRdb keeps only in-frame clones here, not all; method: immunoSEQ multiplex PCR. The sample lists hundreds of thousands of clones; 70% to 90% were seen once. The sample taken for sequencing was peripheral blood. The source of these receptors is a woman aged 55-69 years with COVID-19, enrolled during active disease. Both conserved end residues are part of each CDR3. Each record gives: J gene, clone size, V gene, D gene, CDR3 DNA, CDR3 protein. A D gene is named only where the DNA matches it firmly. Clone size is shown for a subset of rows, as once, few, many or a class of expanded clone.

j_call: TRBJ1-4; clone_size: .; v_call: TRBV11-2; d_call: TRBD1; cdr3_nt: TGTGCCAGCAGCTTAGAGGCAGGGGGAAAACTGTTTTTT; cdr3_aa: CASSLEAGGKLFF
j_call: TRBJ2-2; clone_size: .; v_call: TRBV10-1; d_call: .; cdr3_nt: TGCGCCAGCAGTGAGTCAGCGGGTACCGGGGAGCTGTTTTTT; cdr3_aa: CASSESAGTGELFF
j_call: TRBJ1-1; clone_size: .; v_call: TRBV3-1/TRBV3-2; d_call: .; cdr3_nt: TGTGCCAGCAGCCAAGCGGGAGGGATGAACACTGAAGCTTTCTTT; cdr3_aa: CASSQAGGMNTEAFF
j_call: TRBJ2-3; clone_size: .; v_call: TRBV6-4; d_call: .; cdr3_nt: TGTGCCAGCACAAGCGGGCCCTTGGGTACGCAGTATTTT; cdr3_aa: CASTSGPLGTQYF
j_call: TRBJ2-3; clone_size: .; v_call: TRBV5-1; d_call: .; cdr3_nt: TGCGCCAGCAGCTTGGGACCGGGCCAAGCGGGAGATACGCAGTATTTT; cdr3_aa: CASSLGPGQAGDTQYF
j_call: TRBJ2-5; clone_size: .; v_call: TRBV5-4; d_call: .; cdr3_nt: TGTGCCAGCAGCTTGAAACACGGAGAAGAGACCCAGTACTTC; cdr3_aa: CASSLKHGEETQYF
j_call: TRBJ2-5; clone_size: .; v_call: TRBV6-2/TRBV6-3; d_call: TRBD2; cdr3_nt: TGTGCCAGCAGTTATTCGGGACTAGCGGGGTACCAAGAGACCCAGTACTTC; cdr3_aa: CASSYSGLAGYQETQYF
j_call: TRBJ1-1; clone_size: .; v_call: TRBV2; d_call: .; cdr3_nt: TGTGCCAGCAGTTACAGGCTAAACACTGAAGCTTTCTTT; cdr3_aa: CASSYRLNTEAFF
j_call: TRBJ1-1; clone_size: .; v_call: TRBV5-1; d_call: .; cdr3_nt: TGCGCCAGCAGCTTGGAATTCAAAGGGAGCACTGAAGCTTTCTTT; cdr3_aa: CASSLEFKGSTEAFF
j_call: TRBJ2-7; clone_size: .; v_call: TRBV5-1; d_call: TRBD2; cdr3_nt: TGCGCCAGCAGCTTGCGGGCGGGGGGCCCCGACGAGCAGTACTTC; cdr3_aa: CASSLRAGGPDEQYF
j_call: TRBJ1-3; clone_size: many; v_call: TRBV5-1; d_call: TRBD1; cdr3_nt: TGCGCCAGCAGCACAGGGGTGGCGACTGGAAACACCATATATTTT; cdr3_aa: CASSTGVATGNTIYF
j_call: TRBJ1-1; clone_size: .; v_call: TRBV5-6; d_call: TRBD1; cdr3_nt: TGTGCCAGCAGCTTCAGGACAGGGTCAGCTTTCTTT; cdr3_aa: CASSFRTGSAFF
j_call: TRBJ2-7; clone_size: .; v_call: TRBV6-5; d_call: TRBD1; cdr3_nt: TGTGCCAGCAGGACCGGGACAGGGGATACACGCCACCTTTTC; cdr3_aa: CASRTGTGDTRHLF
j_call: TRBJ1-5; clone_size: .; v_call: TRBV19; d_call: .; cdr3_nt: TGTGCCAGTAGTGAGGAGACGAGCAATCAGCCCCAGCATTTT; cdr3_aa: CASSEETSNQPQHF
j_call: TRBJ2-2; clone_size: once; v_call: TRBV3-1/TRBV3-2; d_call: TRBD2; cdr3_nt: TGTGCCAGCAGCCTATACCTGGCGGGAGCCACCGGGGAGCTGTTTTTT; cdr3_aa: CASSLYLAGATGELFF
j_call: TRBJ1-5; clone_size: few; v_call: TRBV7-2; d_call: .; cdr3_nt: TGTGCCAGCAGCTTAGGGATCGGGTCCGGATTCAATCAGCCCCAGCATTTT; cdr3_aa: CASSLGIGSGFNQPQHF
j_call: TRBJ2-7; clone_size: .; v_call: TRBV11-3; d_call: .; cdr3_nt: TGTGCCAGCAGCTTATTCCGACAGGCCAACGAGCAGTACTTC; cdr3_aa: CASSLFRQANEQYF
j_call: TRBJ1-2; clone_size: .; v_call: TRBV11-3; d_call: TRBD1; cdr3_nt: TGTGCCAGCAGACTTGCCGGGACAGCTATCTATGGCTACACCTTC; cdr3_aa: CASRLAGTAIYGYTF
j_call: TRBJ1-1; clone_size: .; v_call: TRBV10-2; d_call: TRBD1; cdr3_nt: TGCGCCAGCAGCGACCCCGGACAGGGAAGTACTGAAGCTTTCTTT; cdr3_aa: CASSDPGQGSTEAFF
j_call: TRBJ2-3; clone_size: few; v_call: TRBV5-1; d_call: .; cdr3_nt: TGCGCCAGTAAGGAGGGGATGGAAGATACGCAGTATTTT; cdr3_aa: CASKEGMEDTQYF
j_call: TRBJ2-1; clone_size: .; v_call: TRBV12-3/TRBV12-4; d_call: TRBD1; cdr3_nt: TGTGCCAGCAGTTTGGACAGGGCGGAGTTCTTC; cdr3_aa: CASSLDRAEFF
j_call: TRBJ2-7; clone_size: once; v_call: TRBV9; d_call: TRBD2; cdr3_nt: TGTGCCAGCAGCGTGAGCGGGGGAACCTACGAGCAGTACTTC; cdr3_aa: CASSVSGGTYEQYF
j_call: TRBJ1-5; clone_size: .; v_call: TRBV25-1; d_call: TRBD1; cdr3_nt: TGTGCCAGCAGTGAGGGACAGACTAGCAATCAGCCCCAGCATTTT; cdr3_aa: CASSEGQTSNQPQHF
j_call: TRBJ1-5; clone_size: .; v_call: TRBV6-5; d_call: .; cdr3_nt: TGTGCCAGCAGCCCCTTTAATCAGCCCCAGCATTTT; cdr3_aa: CASSPFNQPQHF